The rows below give T cell receptor beta chains drawn from one sample of a study of human T cells and chemical hapten exposure. TCRdb re-derived calls from the RACE reads in MiXCR, one entry per CDR3 protein. The data hold fewer than 100,000 distinct CDR3 sequences, with 9.5% to 15% observed a single time. This specimen consisted of whole blood, obtained in connection with sensitization to the hapten diphenylcyclopropenone (DPC). The receptors were gathered from a woman aged 40 to 50 with alopecia areata. Some clones in this sample may be carry-over from other donors' samples. Each CDR3 is given with its conserved first and last residue. D genes are given only for firm matches. The size of a clone is reported for some rows only, either as once, few or many, or as a class for expanded clones.

clone_size: NA; d_call: NA; v_call: TRBV7-9; j_call: TRBJ2-3; cdr3_nt: TGTGCCAGCAGCTCTGACCGACAGAGCACAGATACGCAGTATTTT; cdr3_aa: CASSSDRQSTDTQYF
clone_size: NA; d_call: NA; v_call: TRBV15; j_call: TRBJ2-1; cdr3_nt: TGTGCCACCAGCAGTTTATTAAATGAGCAGTTCTTC; cdr3_aa: CATSSLLNEQFF
clone_size: few; d_call: NA; v_call: TRBV7-9; j_call: TRBJ1-4; cdr3_nt: TGTGCCAGCAGCTTAGCAACCGGCCCTAATGAAAAACTGTTTTTT; cdr3_aa: CASSLATGPNEKLFF
clone_size: few; d_call: NA; v_call: TRBV28; j_call: TRBJ1-1; cdr3_nt: TGTGCCAGCAGTTCCTGGCGGGAGGGAGCTTTCTTT; cdr3_aa: CASSSWREGAFF
clone_size: NA; d_call: NA; v_call: TRBV29-1; j_call: TRBJ1-1; cdr3_nt: TGCAGCGTTGAACAGGGAGTTAGCACTGAAGCTTTCTTT; cdr3_aa: CSVEQGVSTEAFF
clone_size: NA; d_call: TRBD1; v_call: TRBV24-1; j_call: TRBJ1-6; cdr3_nt: TGTGCCACCAGTGATTTTGACAGGGGGAGCTCCTATAATTCACCCCTCCACTTT; cdr3_aa: CATSDFDRGSSYNSPLHF
clone_size: NA; d_call: TRBD1; v_call: TRBV7-2; j_call: TRBJ1-2; cdr3_nt: TGTGCCAGCACCCCAGGAACGGACAGGGGCTTTGGCTACACCTTC; cdr3_aa: CASTPGTDRGFGYTF
clone_size: NA; d_call: NA; v_call: TRBV2; j_call: TRBJ1-3; cdr3_nt: TGTGCCAGCAGTTCCCAACACCTTTACTCTGGAAACACCATATATTTT; cdr3_aa: CASSSQHLYSGNTIYF
clone_size: few; d_call: NA; v_call: TRBV5-6; j_call: TRBJ1-5; cdr3_nt: TGTGCCAGCAGCTTGGCCGGAATGTATAGCAATCAGCCCCAGCATTTT; cdr3_aa: CASSLAGMYSNQPQHF
clone_size: once; d_call: NA; v_call: TRBV28; j_call: TRBJ1-5; cdr3_nt: TGTGCCAGCAGTTTACCAGGCCATAGCAATCAGCCCCAGCATTTT; cdr3_aa: CASSLPGHSNQPQHF
clone_size: once; d_call: TRBD1; v_call: TRBV12-3/TRBV12-4; j_call: TRBJ2-3; cdr3_nt: TGTGCCAGCAGTCCCGGGACAGGGGGCCCAGATACGCGGTATTTT; cdr3_aa: CASSPGTGGPDTRYF
clone_size: few; d_call: TRBD1; v_call: TRBV20-1; j_call: TRBJ2-1; cdr3_nt: TGCAGTGCTCGAACAGGGGAAGACTACAATGAGCAGTTCTTC; cdr3_aa: CSARTGEDYNEQFF
clone_size: NA; d_call: NA; v_call: TRBV19; j_call: TRBJ2-1; cdr3_nt: TGTGCCAGTAATCCGGACTTCTCCTACAATGAGCAGTTCTTC; cdr3_aa: CASNPDFSYNEQFF
clone_size: NA; d_call: TRBD1; v_call: TRBV27; j_call: TRBJ1-4; cdr3_nt: TGTGCCAGCACGGGAGGCGGGACAGCTGAAAAACTGTTTTTT; cdr3_aa: CASTGGGTAEKLFF
clone_size: few; d_call: NA; v_call: TRBV29-1; j_call: TRBJ2-5; cdr3_nt: TGCAGCGTGACCGTGTACCAAGAGACCCAGTACTTC; cdr3_aa: CSVTVYQETQYF
clone_size: few; d_call: TRBD1; v_call: TRBV5-6; j_call: TRBJ2-1; cdr3_nt: TGTGCCAGCAGACCATGGGAAGGGGGCGCGAGGAATGAGCAGTTCTTC; cdr3_aa: CASRPWEGGARNEQFF
clone_size: NA; d_call: NA; v_call: TRBV5-1; j_call: TRBJ2-7; cdr3_nt: TGCGCCAGCCGTCCCGACTCCTACGAGCAGTACTTC; cdr3_aa: CASRPDSYEQYF
clone_size: few; d_call: NA; v_call: TRBV5-1; j_call: TRBJ2-3; cdr3_nt: TGCGCCAGCAGCTTGGCCACTAGCTCTTCAGATACGCAGTATTTT; cdr3_aa: CASSLATSSSDTQYF
clone_size: many; d_call: NA; v_call: TRBV7-9; j_call: TRBJ1-1; cdr3_nt: TGTGCCAGCAGCTTTCGTTCAGGGAAGGGAAACACTGAAGCTTTCTTT; cdr3_aa: CASSFRSGKGNTEAFF
clone_size: NA; d_call: NA; v_call: TRBV20-1; j_call: TRBJ1-5; cdr3_nt: TGCAGTGCTAGTCAGACGGGGCAGCCCCAGCATTTT; cdr3_aa: CSASQTGQPQHF
clone_size: few; d_call: NA; v_call: TRBV27; j_call: TRBJ2-2; cdr3_nt: TGTGCCAGCAGTTGGTGGGGGAATACCGGGGAGCTGTTTTTT; cdr3_aa: CASSWWGNTGELFF
clone_size: NA; d_call: NA; v_call: TRBV18; j_call: TRBJ1-1; cdr3_nt: TGTGCCAGCTCACCAGGGATTCTCAACACTGAAGCTTTCTTT; cdr3_aa: CASSPGILNTEAFF
clone_size: NA; d_call: TRBD1; v_call: TRBV19; j_call: TRBJ1-1; cdr3_nt: TGTGCCAGCAGACCCCTCAGGACAGGGACCTATGTAATGAACACTGAAGCTTTCTTT; cdr3_aa: CASRPLRTGTYVMNTEAFF
clone_size: many; d_call: NA; v_call: TRBV7-3; j_call: TRBJ2-1; cdr3_nt: TGTGCCAGCAGCGCTCTAGGGCTCGGTGAGCAGTTCTTC; cdr3_aa: CASSALGLGEQFF
clone_size: many; d_call: TRBD2; v_call: TRBV30; j_call: TRBJ2-3; cdr3_nt: TGTGCCTGGAGTCGACCTCCGACTAGCGGGAGGGCAGATACGCAGTATTTT; cdr3_aa: CAWSRPPTSGRADTQYF
clone_size: many; d_call: NA; v_call: TRBV18; j_call: TRBJ2-7; cdr3_nt: TGTGCCAGCTCACCTAACAGTGACGAGCAGTACTTC; cdr3_aa: CASSPNSDEQYF
clone_size: NA; d_call: NA; v_call: TRBV6-5; j_call: TRBJ2-2; cdr3_nt: TGTGCCAGCAGTTACGACAGGATGAACACCGGGGAGCTGTTTTTT; cdr3_aa: CASSYDRMNTGELFF
clone_size: few; d_call: NA; v_call: TRBV3-1; j_call: TRBJ1-1; cdr3_nt: TGTGCCAGCAGCCAAGGGCTCCAGGTTGCTGAAGCTTTCTTT; cdr3_aa: CASSQGLQVAEAFF
clone_size: few; d_call: NA; v_call: TRBV20-1; j_call: TRBJ2-2; cdr3_nt: TGCAGTGCTAGGGGGGCGAACACCGGGGAGCTGTTTTTT; cdr3_aa: CSARGANTGELFF
clone_size: NA; d_call: NA; v_call: TRBV7-2; j_call: TRBJ2-7; cdr3_nt: TGTGCCAGCAGCTTCTCGCCCCCAGGACACCTCTACGAGCAGTACTTC; cdr3_aa: CASSFSPPGHLYEQYF
clone_size: few; d_call: NA; v_call: TRBV11-3; j_call: TRBJ2-1; cdr3_nt: TGTGCCAGCAGCATAACAGGGAATGAGCAGTTCTTC; cdr3_aa: CASSITGNEQFF
clone_size: few; d_call: NA; v_call: TRBV6-2/TRBV6-3; j_call: TRBJ2-1; cdr3_nt: TGTGCCAGCAGTCTGCTCTCCGGGAGCGGCAATGAGCAGTTCTTC; cdr3_aa: CASSLLSGSGNEQFF
clone_size: once; d_call: NA; v_call: TRBV20-1; j_call: TRBJ2-2; cdr3_nt: TGCAGTGCTAGAGGGAAACCCACCGGGGAGCTGTTTTTT; cdr3_aa: CSARGKPTGELFF
clone_size: NA; d_call: TRBD2; v_call: TRBV28; j_call: TRBJ2-7; cdr3_nt: TGTGCCAGCGTCGGGCGGGAGGCGTCCTACGAGCAGTACTTC; cdr3_aa: CASVGREASYEQYF
clone_size: NA; d_call: NA; v_call: TRBV6-5; j_call: TRBJ2-1; cdr3_nt: TGTGCCAGGTCTGCCTTCGTCGGTTGGAGCTCCTACAATGAGCAGTTCTTC; cdr3_aa: CARSAFVGWSSYNEQFF